One and the same sample provided the 21 T cell receptor beta chains below, sequenced in a study of T-cell memory formation after mild COVID-19 (dated by TCRdb to the early 2020s). Library preparation employed 5' RACE. Sequencing used an Illumina NovaSeq 6000. The public reads were reprocessed in TCRdb via fastp at Q25 and MiXCR, keeping in-frame beta chains. Rows merge per CDR3 protein into single entries with the most common DNA and genes. The sample table lists about 320,000 distinct CDR3 sequences, around an eighth of them with a count of one. The top ten clonotypes cover roughly 23% of the sample. Sequences were obtained from PBMCs or a T cell subset sorted from them (not recorded which). The receptors originated from a man younger than 35 who had mild COVID-19 (a few samples of this study predate the infection). The sample titles of this study are shuffled in the database, so cell type and time point are left out; the donor was told from shared clones.

The J gene is TRBJ2-7, the V gene TRBV10-1; no reliable D call. CDR3 size: 13 residues. Trimming shortened V by 2 bases and J by 3 bases, and 8 bases separated the two germline ends. CDR1 and CDR2 from the germline V gene are WNHNN and SYGVQD (reference sequence). CDR3 nucleotide sequence: TGCGCCAGCAGTGAGGGTCGATACTACGAGCAGTACTTC. Its translation: CASSEGRYYEQYF.

This clonotype was recorded many times. This chain connects TRBV7-9 to TRBJ2-7; 7 bases map to TRBD1. In germline, CDR1 is SEHNR, CDR2 FQNEAQ (reference sequence). The CDR3 consists of 12 residues. V shed 5 bases and J 5 bases; nucleotides not matched to a gene: 3. CDR3 sequence reads: CASSRDRDEQYV. CDR3 nucleotides: TGTGCCAGCAGCCGAGACAGGGACGAGCAGTACGTC.

There are a few counts of this clonotype. The chain couples TRBV4-3 to TRBJ2-1; possible D gene TRBD2, 5 bases. This CDR3 has 14 amino acids. Deletions cut 0 bases from V and 5 bases from J, with 8 bases between. Germline CDR1 is LGHNA and CDR2 is YSLEER. CDR3 amino acids: CASSQDFGDNEQFF. The CDR3 nucleotides are TGCGCCAGCAGCCAAGATTTCGGGGACAATGAGCAGTTCTTC.

This clonotype was detected only a few times. The chain combines TRBV19 with TRBJ2-1, with 12 bases identical to TRBD2. This CDR3 is built from 18 residues. Germline assignment: CDR1 LNHDA and CDR2 SQIVND (reference sequence). Trimming at V came to 0 bases and at J to 4 bases, leaving 7 bases not matched to a gene. The CDR3 DNA is TGTGCCAGTAGTATAGATCGAGGACTAGCGGGGCCATACAATGAGCAGTTCTTC. This translates into CASSIDRGLAGPYNEQFF.

The V gene is TRBV6-2 or TRBV6-3, the J gene TRBJ1-5, with D tentatively TRBD1 (5 bases). The CDR3 covers 16 residues. The germline V and J ends were trimmed by 10 bases and 3 bases, with 22 bases remaining between them. The germline CDR1 and CDR2 sequences are MNHEY and SVGEGT. The CDR3 region is CATSRDFDPHNQPQHF. The CDR3 DNA is TGTGCCACCAGCCGGGACTTCGACCCCCACAATCAGCCCCAGCATTTT.

V is TRBV29-1 and J is TRBJ2-5; 10 bases are shared with TRBD2. The CDR3 spans 14 residues. Germline V gene sequence: CDR1 SQVTM, CDR2 ANQGSEA. After removal of 8 bases from V and 4 bases from J, the junction contained 10 bases not matched to a gene. In DNA, the CDR3 is TGCAGCACTACTAGCGGGGTACCACGAGAGACCCAGTACTTC. As protein: CSTTSGVPRETQYF.

This clonotype has just a few counts. The chain links TRBV5-1 to TRBJ2-1; possibly TRBD1 for D (5 bases). The germline V gene encodes CDR1 SGHRS and CDR2 YFSETQ. V lost 0 bases and J 9 bases, leaving 7 bases between the germline ends. The CDR3 sequence is 12 residues long. As DNA, the CDR3 is TGCGCCAGCAGCTTGGGGGGCCTTGAGCAGTTCTTC. This gives the protein CASSLGGLEQFF. The whole variable domain, filled in from reference TRBV5-1 and TRBJ2-1, reads KAGVTQTPRYLIKTRGQQVTLSCSPISGHRSVSWYQQTPGQGLQFLFEYFSETQRNKGNFPGRFSGRQFSNSRSEMNVSTLELGDSALYLCASSLGGLEQFFGPGTRLTVL.

The chain joins TRBV30 to TRBJ2-2; 8 positions match TRBD2. J was trimmed by 3 bases and V by 0 bases; bases with no gene match: 12. The CDR3 runs 18 residues. Germline V gene lookup returns CDR1 GTSNPN and CDR2 SVGIG (reference sequence). The CDR3 coding sequence is TGTGCCTGGAGTGTTCTGGCGGGGGGCCTCAGGGACACCGGGGAGCTGTTTTTT. Translation gives CAWSVLAGGLRDTGELFF.

In this sample, this clonotype turned up many times. V usage is TRBV6-5 and J usage is TRBJ1-5; 7 bases map to TRBD1. V gave up 6 bases and J gave up 1 base; unmatched junction bases: 18. Germline V gene sequence: CDR1 MNHEY, CDR2 SVGAGI. The CDR3 is made up of 19 amino acids. The CDR3 DNA sequence: TGTGCCAGCAGGTCCCGGGACAGCCGTGGATTTTCCAGCAATCAGCCCCAGCATTTT. Translated: CASRSRDSRGFSSNQPQHF.

The J gene is TRBJ2-1, the V gene TRBV20-1; D unclear. The CDR3 is made up of 13 amino acids. Trimming removed 1 base at V and 7 bases at J, with 11 bases between. The germline gives CDR1 DFQATT, CDR2 SNEGSKA (reference sequence). The CDR3 sequence is CSARGNLGNEQFF. In DNA, the CDR3 is TGCAGTGCTAGAGGAAACTTAGGGAATGAGCAGTTCTTC.

V and J are TRBV5-1 and TRBJ2-5; D may be TRBD1 (6 bases). CDR3 length: 13 residues. The V and J ends lost 7 bases and 5 bases respectively, with 15 bases between them. Germline-derived CDR1 and CDR2 are SGHRS and YFSETQ. In DNA, the CDR3 is TGCGCCAGCGATACAGGGTTGGGGGAGACCCAGTACTTC. This codes for CASDTGLGETQYF.

Only a few counts were recorded for this clonotype. The chain has TRBV20-1 and TRBJ1-1, with 9 bases lining up with TRBD1. Germline V gene data show CDR1 as DFQATT and CDR2 as SNEGSKA (reference sequence). After removal of 8 bases from V and 5 bases from J, the junction contained 12 bases not matched to a gene. The CDR3 extends over 14 amino acids. The chain's CDR3 is CSPGAGQGRTEAFF. In nucleotides, the CDR3 is TGCAGTCCCGGGGCGGGACAGGGAAGGACTGAAGCTTTCTTT.

This clonotype was counted only a few times. The CDR3 DNA follows: TGCGCCAGCAGCTTGGGTGGGATTTCGGCTTCACCCCTCCACTTT. This translates into CASSLGGISASPLHF. The chain recombines TRBV5-1 with TRBJ1-6; D uncertain. Between the trimmed V and J ends, which lost 0 bases and 9 bases, there was a span of 13 bases. CDR3 length: 15 amino acids. The germline V gene has CDR1 SGHRS and CDR2 YFSETQ.

This clonotype came up many times. The chain links TRBV6-5 to TRBJ2-3, with 7 bases matching TRBD2. The germline gives CDR1 MNHEY, CDR2 SVGAGI. Unmatched junction bases numbered 11, after V lost 2 bases and J lost 3 bases. This CDR3 is 17 amino acids long. The CDR3 nucleotides are TGTGCCAGCAGTTACCTCTTTAGCGGGCGGCTTACAGATACGCAGTATTTT. It is translated as CASSYLFSGRLTDTQYF.

This clonotype was detected only a few times. V is TRBV5-1 and J is TRBJ2-3; 12 bases agree with TRBD2. After removal of 0 bases from V and 5 bases from J, the junction contained 7 bases not matched to a gene. Germline values: CDR1 SGHRS, CDR2 YFSETQ. The CDR3 is made up of 17 amino acids. The CDR3 loop reads CASSLGPSGGAEDTQYF. CDR3 bases: TGCGCCAGCAGCTTGGGGCCTAGCGGGGGGGCAGAAGATACGCAGTATTTT.

The chain has TRBV2 and TRBJ2-3; the D is unclear. V shed 11 bases and J shed 7 bases, with 10 bases lying between them. The CDR3 length is 10 residues. Germline V gene data show CDR1 as SNHLY and CDR2 as FYNNEI. The CDR3 DNA is TGTGCCTCCCAGGAAAATACGCAGTATTTT. It encodes CASQENTQYF.

This clonotype has just a few counts. The chain uses TRBV7-9 and TRBJ1-6; D might be TRBD1 (5 bases). Trimming shortened V by 4 bases and J by 9 bases, and 13 bases separated the two germline ends. Germline V gene data show CDR1 as SEHNR and CDR2 as FQNEAQ (reference sequence). This CDR3 is built from 14 residues. CDR3 region: CASSSTDSSSPLHF. DNA for the CDR3: TGTGCCAGCAGCTCCACAGACAGCAGTTCACCCCTCCACTTT. Full variable domain (rest looked up from reference TRBV7-9 and TRBJ1-6): DTGVSQNPRHKITKRGQNVTFRCDPISEHNRLYWYRQTLGQGPEFLTYFQNEAQLEKSRLLSDRFSAERPKGSFSTLEIQRTEQGDSAMYLCASSSTDSSSPLHFGNGTRLTVT.

In this sample, this clonotype turned up a few times. This rearrangement joins TRBV6-6 to TRBJ2-1; TRBD1 matches 10 bases. Germline V CDR1 and CDR2: MNHNY, SVGAGI (reference sequence). CDR3 length equals 14 residues. Trimming at V came to 6 bases and at J to 8 bases, leaving 7 bases not matched to a gene. CDR3 region: CASRKTGGWDEQFF. As DNA, the CDR3 is TGTGCCAGCAGAAAGACAGGGGGCTGGGATGAGCAGTTCTTC.

This clonotype was observed many times. The chain combines TRBV15 with TRBJ2-2, with 7 bases fitting TRBD1. V was clipped by 8 bases and J by 7 bases; unmatched bases: 7. There are 13 residues in the CDR3. Looked up from germline, CDR1 is LNHNV and CDR2 is YYDKDF (reference sequence). The CDR3, as DNA: TGTGCCACCTCGGACAGGTCGGGCGGGGAGCTGTTTTTT. This gives the protein CATSDRSGGELFF. Drawing the rest from reference TRBV15 and TRBJ2-2, the complete variable domain is DAMVIQNPRYQVTQFGKPVTLSCSQTLNHNVMYWYQQKSSQAPKLLFHYYDKDFNNEADTPDNFQSRRPNTSFCFLDIRSPGLGDTAMYLCATSDRSGGELFFGEGSRLTVL.

A few counts support this clonotype. The V and J genes are TRBV4-1 and TRBJ2-3; 8 positions match TRBD1. Germline CDR1 reads MGHRA; CDR2 reads YSYEKL. The CDR3 extends over 13 amino acids. After removal of 8 bases from V and 3 bases from J, the junction contained 4 bases not matched to a gene. Here the CDR3 reads CASGRQGTDTQYF. In DNA form, the CDR3 reads TGCGCCAGCGGACGACAGGGGACAGATACGCAGTATTTT.

This clonotype came up a few times. V and J are TRBV12-5 and TRBJ2-2; the match to TRBD2 covers 11 bases. Trimming at V came to 5 bases and at J to 6 bases, leaving 8 bases not matched to a gene. The germline CDR1 and CDR2 sequences are LGHNT and FRNRAP. The CDR3 is made up of 16 amino acids. CDR3 sequence reads: CASGPDSGGAAGELFF. The CDR3 DNA sequence: TGTGCTAGTGGTCCAGATAGCGGGGGGGCCGCCGGGGAGCTGTTTTTT.